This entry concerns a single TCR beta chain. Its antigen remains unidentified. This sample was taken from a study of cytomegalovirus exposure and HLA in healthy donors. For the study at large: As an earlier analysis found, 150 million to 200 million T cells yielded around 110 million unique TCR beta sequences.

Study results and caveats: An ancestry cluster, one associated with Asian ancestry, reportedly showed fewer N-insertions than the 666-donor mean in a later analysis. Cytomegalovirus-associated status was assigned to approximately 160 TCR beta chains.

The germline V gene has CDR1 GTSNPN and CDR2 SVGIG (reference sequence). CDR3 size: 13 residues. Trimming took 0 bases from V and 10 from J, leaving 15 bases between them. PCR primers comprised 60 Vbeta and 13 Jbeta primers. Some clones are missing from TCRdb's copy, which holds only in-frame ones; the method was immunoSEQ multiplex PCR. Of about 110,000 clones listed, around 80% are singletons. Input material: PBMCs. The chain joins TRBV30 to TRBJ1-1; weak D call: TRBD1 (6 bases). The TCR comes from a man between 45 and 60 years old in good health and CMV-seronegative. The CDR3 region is CAWSVQGRGGAFF. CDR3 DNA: TGTGCCTGGAGTGTACAGGGCCGGGGTGGAGCTTTCTTT.